These 24 T cell receptor beta chains came from one sample sequenced in a study of blood T cell repertoires in COVID-19. Produced via immunoSEQ multiplex PCR; TCRdb's table is partial and in-frame only. Here the sample spans 250,000 or so clones, approximately 84% being singletons. The sequenced material came from PBMCs or T cells enriched from blood (not recorded which). All receptors derive from a man in his forties or fifties who had recovered from COVID-19.

This rearrangement joins TRBV28 to TRBJ2-7; D is ambiguous. V lost 2 bases to trimming and J lost 5 bases, with 10 bases between them. This CDR3 is 13 amino acids long. CDR1 and CDR2 (germline): MDHEN, SYDVKM. The CDR3 region has the DNA TGTGCCAGCAGTTTACCCTCCCTCCACGAGCAGTACTTC. Protein sequence: CASSLPSLHEQYF.

This clone has a handful of counts. The chain joins TRBV30 to TRBJ1-1; D remains ambiguous. CDR1 and CDR2 from the germline V gene are GTSNPN and SVGIG (reference sequence). Trimming stripped 3 bases from V and 4 bases from J, with 9 bases between. The CDR3 has 12 residues. The DNA of the CDR3 is TGTGCCTGGAGCGGGGATGGCACTGAAGCTTTCTTT. This encodes CAWSGDGTEAFF.

V is TRBV5-1 and J is TRBJ1-1; 8 positions agree with TRBD1. The CDR3 consists of 15 residues. Losses at the gene ends were 4 bases for V and 7 bases for J; bases not matched to a gene: 12. CDR1 is SGHRS, CDR2 YFSETQ, per germline. CDR3 DNA sequence: TGCGCCAGCAGCCCGGCGTTGGGAGGACAGGGTGAAGCTTTCTTT. Translated: CASSPALGGQGEAFF.

V usage is TRBV4-2 and J usage is TRBJ2-7, with 11 bases matching TRBD2. The trim removed 6 bases at V and 7 bases at J, leaving 14 bases unmatched. Germline values: CDR1 LGHNA, CDR2 YNFKEQ. CDR3 size: 16 residues. CDR3 sequence: CASSPELLAGVEEQYF. CDR3 sequence (DNA): TGTGCCAGCAGTCCCGAGCTACTAGCGGGAGTCGAGGAGCAGTACTTC.

The rearrangement joins TRBV14 to TRBJ2-1; 13 positions match TRBD2. CDR3 length: 16 residues. Germline CDR1 and CDR2: SGHDN and FVKESK. The V and J ends lost 5 bases and 7 bases, in that order; junction bases with no gene match: 8. DNA for the CDR3: TGTGCCAGCAGCGGGCCGGGACTAGCGGGAAAAAATGAGCAGTTCTTC. It translates to CASSGPGLAGKNEQFF. Full variable domain (rest looked up from reference TRBV14 and TRBJ2-1): EAGVTQFPSHSVIEKGQTVTLRCDPISGHDNLYWYRRVMGKEIKFLLHFVKESKQDESGMPNNRFLAERTGGTYSTLKVQPAELEDSGVYFCASSGPGLAGKNEQFFGPGTRLTVL.

V is TRBV6-2 or TRBV6-3 and J is TRBJ2-2; the D gene is possibly TRBD1 (6 bases). The V end lost 2 bases, the J end lost 5 bases, and 6 bases lay between the germline ends. Germline lookup yields CDR1 MNHEY and CDR2 SVGEGT. This CDR3 comprises 13 residues. CDR3 residues: CASSYRGTGELFF. The DNA for the CDR3 is TGTGCCAGCAGTTACAGGGGGACCGGGGAGCTGTTTTTT.

V and J are TRBV7-6 and TRBJ1-1; perhaps TRBD1 as D (5 bases). V gave up 6 bases and J gave up 5 bases, with 25 bases separating them. Germline CDR1 and CDR2: SGHVS and FNYEAQ. The CDR3 extends over 17 amino acids. CDR3 in DNA: TGTGCCAGCAGTCAGGGTCCTTTAGGGAAGTCAAGGACTGAAGCTTTCTTT. Protein sequence: CASSQGPLGKSRTEAFF.

The rearrangement joins TRBV15 to TRBJ2-7; D is perhaps TRBD2 (6 bases). Germline CDR1 and CDR2: LNHNV and YYDKDF (reference sequence). The V and J ends lost 1 base and 2 bases respectively, with 12 bases between them. The CDR3 consists of 15 residues. The CDR3 spells CATSRGGSGTYEQYF. CDR3 bases: TGTGCCACCAGCAGAGGTGGTAGCGGTACCTACGAGCAGTACTTC.

This clone was seen a single time. The J gene is TRBJ1-5, the V gene TRBV21-1; the table's D call, TRBD1, has no DNA check behind it. TRBV21-1 is recorded as a pseudogene. This CDR3 is built from 15 residues. CDR3 coding DNA: TGTGCCAGCAGCACCGGGACAGGGAGGTGGCAGCCCCAGCATTTT. Translated: CASSTGTGRWQPQHF.

The chain couples TRBV5-5 to TRBJ1-6, with D unresolved. The ends were cut back, 0 bases at V and 0 bases at J, with 13 bases in the middle. The germline V gene has CDR1 SGHKS and CDR2 YYEKEE (reference sequence). This CDR3 is built from 18 residues. The CDR3 bases are TGTGCCAGCAGCTTGGCGGTTTACGAGATCTCCTATAATTCACCCCTCCACTTT. This translates into CASSLAVYEISYNSPLHF.

This clone was seen only a few times. V gene TRBV28 combines with J gene TRBJ1-4, with D possibly being TRBD1 (5 bases). The CDR3 spans 14 residues. The germline CDR1 and CDR2 sequences are MDHEN and SYDVKM. As DNA, the CDR3 is TGTGTTCCCCCGGGGGGGTGCCTTAATGAAAAACTGTTTTTT. Amino acid sequence: CVPPGGCLNEKLFF.

This clone was seen once. This sequence joins TRBV12-3 or TRBV12-4 and TRBJ1-2; 7 bases line up with TRBD1. The CDR3 runs to 13 residues. J gave up 8 bases and V 6 bases, and 9 bases lay outside the gene matches. CDR3 nucleotide sequence: TGTGCCAGCAGATCCGACAGGGTTAGAGGCTACACCTTC. Protein: CASRSDRVRGYTF.

Many counts were recorded for this clone. The V and J genes are TRBV18 and TRBJ1-6; 7 positions agree with TRBD1. Germline V gene data show CDR1 as KGHSH and CDR2 as LQKENI. With 3 bases clipped from V and 7 bases from J, the junction kept 0 bases outside the gene matches. The CDR3 totals 13 residues. Here the CDR3 reads CASSPGQNSPLHF. CDR3 coding DNA: TGTGCCAGCTCACCGGGACAGAATTCACCCCTCCACTTT. The full variable domain, in which reference TRBV18 and TRBJ1-6 provide the parts outside the CDR3, is NAGVMQNPRHLVRRRGQEARLRCSPMKGHSHVYWYRQLPEEGLKFMVYLQKENIIDESGMPKERFSAEFPKEGPSILRIQQVVRGDSAAYFCASSPGQNSPLHFGNGTRLTVT.

The rearrangement links TRBV5-6 to TRBJ2-5; a weak D match, TRBD1 (5 bases). CDR1 and CDR2 from the germline V gene are SGHDT and YYEEEE. The CDR3 contains 17 residues. V was shortened by 0 bases and J by 1 base, with 16 bases between the two germline ends. The CDR3 region is CASSLGPYSTVQETQYF. The CDR3 DNA is TGTGCCAGCAGCTTGGGACCTTATTCGACAGTCCAAGAGACCCAGTACTTC. The entire variable domain, with the rest obtained from reference TRBV5-6 and TRBJ2-5, is as follows: DAGVTQSPTHLIKTRGQQVTLRCSPKSGHDTVSWYQQALGQGPQFIFQYYEEEERQRGNFPDRFSGHQFPNYSSELNVNALLLGDSALYLCASSLGPYSTVQETQYFGPGTRLLVL.

The chain joins TRBV9 to TRBJ1-3; the D is unclear. The CDR3 is 14 residues long. Trimming left V 3 bases short and J 0 bases short, with 7 bases between. Germline V gene lookup returns CDR1 SGDLS and CDR2 YYNGEE. CDR3 sequence reads: CASSAFSSGNTIYF. The CDR3 DNA reads TGTGCCAGCAGCGCCTTCAGCTCTGGAAACACCATATATTTT.

The chain links TRBV3-1 (or the pseudogene TRBV3-2) to TRBJ2-4, with TRBD1 matching over 9 bases. The CDR3 covers 17 residues. Germline assignment: CDR1 LGHDT and CDR2 YNNKEL (reference sequence). The ends lost 0 bases at V and 1 base at J; junction bases unmatched: 4. CDR3 amino acids: CASSQDLGQGAKNIQYF. DNA for the CDR3: TGTGCCAGCAGCCAAGATTTAGGACAGGGGGCCAAAAACATTCAGTACTTC.

This chain joins TRBV12-3 or TRBV12-4 and TRBJ1-1, with 7 nucleotides matching TRBD1. This CDR3 comprises 13 residues. The J segment lost 5 bases and the V segment lost 6 bases, leaving 6 bases of the junction unmatched. The CDR3 sequence: CASRDDRETEAFF. CDR3 in DNA: TGTGCCAGCAGAGACGACAGGGAAACTGAAGCTTTCTTT.

This chain joins TRBV6-5 and TRBJ1-5, with 12 nucleotides matching TRBD1. This CDR3 has 15 amino acids. The junction had 6 bases not matched to a gene; V was cut back by 6 bases and J by 6 bases. The V gene's germline CDR1 is MNHEY and CDR2 SVGAGI. CDR3 coding DNA: TGTGCCAGCAGATGGGGACAGGGGGCAGGTCAGCCCCAGCATTTT. Translated: CASRWGQGAGQPQHF.

The chain carries TRBV5-4 and TRBJ1-2; TRBD1 matches at 7 bases. Unmatched junction bases numbered 8, after V lost 3 bases and J lost 3 bases. The germline V gene encodes CDR1 SGHNT and CDR2 YYREEE (reference sequence). The CDR3 spans 15 residues. CDR3 sequence reads: CASSSQGEGDYGYTF. CDR3 nucleotide sequence: TGTGCCAGCAGCTCCCAGGGGGAAGGGGACTATGGCTACACCTTC.

The chain has TRBV28 and TRBJ2-5; D is uncertain. Trimming took off 5 bases at V and 4 bases at J, with 11 bases between the two ends. The CDR3 extends over 13 amino acids. CDR1 and CDR2 (germline): MDHEN, SYDVKM. The CDR3 DNA reads as TGTGCCAGCAGTCCTCCGGTTGTAGAGACCCAGTACTTC. This gives the protein CASSPPVVETQYF.

The table lists this clone with a count of one. This rearrangement joins TRBV3-1 (or the pseudogene TRBV3-2) to TRBJ2-2; 8 nucleotides line up with TRBD2. The CDR3 contains 15 residues. Germline assignment: CDR1 LGHDT and CDR2 YNNKEL (reference sequence). The V gene end was trimmed by 4 bases and the J gene end by 6 bases; junction bases not matched to a gene: 7. The CDR3 nucleotides read TGTGCCAGCAGCCGGGACGGGGGGGCCTCCGGGGAGCTGTTTTTT. Translating gives CASSRDGGASGELFF.

This chain links TRBV7-9 with TRBJ2-3; TRBD2 matches 13 bases. The length of the CDR3 is 17 residues. The trim removed 5 bases at V and 4 bases at J, leaving 9 bases unmatched. Germline CDR1 is SEHNR and CDR2 is FQNEAQ (reference sequence). This chain's CDR3 is CASSLTGTSGTSDTQYF. CDR3 bases: TGTGCCAGCAGCCTAACCGGGACTAGCGGGACGTCAGATACGCAGTATTTT.

The rearrangement links TRBV19 to TRBJ1-6; TRBD1 aligns across 8 bases. The CDR3 has 16 amino acids. Germline values: CDR1 LNHDA, CDR2 SQIVND (reference sequence). Trimming took 6 bases from V and 7 from J; bases not matched to a gene: 11. The CDR3 region is CASSPGGQGVNSPLHF. The DNA for the CDR3 is TGTGCCAGTAGCCCGGGCGGACAGGGCGTGAATTCACCCCTCCACTTT. The variable domain in full, with the rest retrieved from reference TRBV19 and TRBJ1-6, is DGGITQSPKYLFRKEGQNVTLSCEQNLNHDAMYWYRQDPGQGLRLIYYSQIVNDFQKGDIAEGYSVSREKKESFPLTVTSAQKNPTAFYLCASSPGGQGVNSPLHFGNGTRLTVT.

The rearrangement uses TRBV4-2 and TRBJ1-5, with TRBD1 matching 7 bases. The junction had 12 bases not matched to a gene; V was cut back by 4 bases and J by 9 bases. This CDR3 has 15 residues. Germline V gives CDR1 LGHNA, CDR2 YNFKEQ. This chain's CDR3 is CASSLGTATLGPQHF. CDR3 coding DNA: TGTGCCAGCAGCCTCGGGACAGCTACTTTGGGGCCCCAGCATTTT.